These 27 T cell receptor beta chains originate from one sample sequenced in a study of breast tumors, draining lymph nodes, adjacent tissues. Breast cancer patients provided tissue from their axillary draining lymph nodes. TCRdb redid the calling of the multiplex PCR reads with MiXCR, one entry per CDR3 protein. The repertoire includes some 140,000 distinct CDR3 sequences, about 22% of them detected once, and roughly 2.7% sits in the top ten. Specimen: axillary lymph node tissue. Every receptor here comes from a female donor with breast cancer. Some clones in this sample may be carry-over from other donors' samples.

Of note for this clonotype: With a much larger clone just one base away, this may be a read error. This rearrangement joins TRBV7-2 to TRBJ2-3; D possibly corresponds to TRBD2 (6 bases). Germline values: CDR1 SGHTA, CDR2 FQGNSA. The V end was cut by 4 bases, the J end by 2 bases, with 16 bases between. The CDR3 contains 16 residues. The chain's CDR3 is CASSSPGRTNTDTQYF. Written as DNA, the CDR3 is TGTGCCAGCAGCTCCCCGGGGAGGACTAACACAGATACGCAGTATTTT.

The chain is built from TRBV12-3 or TRBV12-4 and TRBJ2-1; 15 nucleotides agree with TRBD2. Trimming took 4 bases from V and 5 from J; bases not matched to a gene: 3. The CDR3 runs 16 residues. In DNA form, the CDR3 reads TGTGCCAGCAGTTCGGGACTAGCGGGAGGCGACAATGAGCAGTTCTTC. It yields the protein CASSSGLAGGDNEQFF.

The CDR3 here is CAISESGTGGDEQFF. The DNA of the CDR3 is TGTGCCATCAGTGAGTCCGGGACAGGGGGCGATGAGCAGTTCTTC. The chain couples TRBV10-3 to TRBJ2-1; 12 bases are a match to TRBD1. V trimming: 0 bases; J trimming: 8 bases; junction bases outside the gene matches: 2. There are 15 residues in the CDR3. Germline values: CDR1 ENHRY, CDR2 SYGVKD.

This clonotype has more than one count but fewer than ten. A much bigger clone sits one base away, suggesting this may be a read error. V gene TRBV28 combines with J gene TRBJ2-3, with no clear D. Germline CDR1 is MDHEN and CDR2 is SYDVKM. This CDR3 contains 12 residues. Trimming removed 8 bases from V and 0 bases from J, with 6 bases in between. The CDR3, as DNA: TGTGCCAGCGGCATTAGCACAGATACGCAGTATTTT. Its translation is CASGISTDTQYF.

Details on this clonotype: A much larger clone lies one base from this, so it may be a read error. V and J are TRBV5-4 and TRBJ2-1; 10 positions match TRBD2. CDR1 is SGHNT and CDR2 is YYREEE in the germline V gene (reference sequence). There are 15 residues in the CDR3. J gave up 7 bases and V 3 bases, and 7 bases lay outside the gene matches. The CDR3 region has the DNA TGTGCCAGCAGCTCGGTTCTAGCGGGAGTGAATGAGCAGTTCTTC. Translation: CASSSVLAGVNEQFF.

This clonotype was picked up many times. The chain has TRBV28 and TRBJ2-7, with 10 bases fitting TRBD1. This CDR3 has 15 amino acids. Germline CDR1 and CDR2: MDHEN and SYDVKM. The trim removed 4 bases at V and 3 bases at J, leaving 6 bases unmatched. The CDR3 loop reads CASSSYGTGDYEQYF. CDR3 nucleotides: TGTGCCAGCAGTTCGTACGGGACAGGGGACTACGAGCAGTACTTC.

This clonotype was seen many times. The chain carries TRBV6-1 and TRBJ2-7; D perhaps matches TRBD1 (5 bases). CDR1 is MNHNS, CDR2 SASEGT, per germline. This CDR3 has 13 amino acids. Between the trimmed V and J ends, which lost 6 bases and 0 bases, there was a span of 9 bases. The CDR3 reads CASRGQTSYEQYF. The CDR3 DNA sequence: TGTGCCAGCAGAGGACAAACCTCCTACGAGCAGTACTTC.

At least ten counts were recorded for this clonotype. The chain recombines TRBV5-1 with TRBJ2-5, with D maybe TRBD1 (5 bases). Germline CDR1 and CDR2: SGHRS and YFSETQ. There are 12 residues in the CDR3. The V end was cut by 4 bases, the J end by 1 base, with 5 bases between. In nucleotides, the CDR3 is TGCGCCAGCAGCAGGGGCCAAGAGACCCAGTACTTC. Its protein is CASSRGQETQYF. Full variable domain (missing parts from reference TRBV5-1 and TRBJ2-5): KAGVTQTPRYLIKTRGQQVTLSCSPISGHRSVSWYQQTPGQGLQFLFEYFSETQRNKGNFPGRFSGRQFSNSRSEMNVSTLELGDSALYLCASSRGQETQYFGPGTRLLVL.

This clonotype occurred many times. The rearrangement links TRBV20-1 to TRBJ2-1, with TRBD2 matching 7 bases. Per germline, CDR1 DFQATT and CDR2 SNEGSKA (reference sequence). The CDR3 sequence is 16 residues long. V was pared by 2 bases and J by 5 bases, with 12 bases of the junction left unmatched. The CDR3 loop is CSARSLAEKIDNEQFF. The CDR3 DNA reads as TGCAGTGCTAGATCCCTAGCGGAGAAAATTGACAATGAGCAGTTCTTC.

The sample holds many counts of this clonotype. V gene TRBV11-3 combines with J gene TRBJ2-1; D not certain. Trimming cost V 4 bases and J 4 bases, with 11 bases left between them. Germline-derived CDR1 and CDR2 are SGHNT and YENEEA. The CDR3 loop spans 14 amino acids. The CDR3 nucleotides read TGTGCCAGCAGCTCTGGCGGCCTGTACAATGAGCAGTTCTTC. It is translated as CASSSGGLYNEQFF.

This clonotype has at least ten counts. This chain uses TRBV7-9 with TRBJ2-5; possibly TRBD1 or TRBD2 for D (5 bases each). Germline CDR1 and CDR2: SEHNR and FQNEAQ (reference sequence). The V end was cut by 4 bases, the J end by 7 bases, with 13 bases between. The CDR3 runs to 13 residues. Written as DNA, the CDR3 is TGTGCCAGCAGCTCCGGGGCGAGGGGGACCCAGTACTTC. It encodes CASSSGARGTQYF.

This clonotype was picked up one time. The rearrangement links TRBV20-1 to TRBJ2-4; TRBD2 matches at 8 bases. This CDR3 has 18 amino acids. The germline gives CDR1 DFQATT, CDR2 SNEGSKA (reference sequence). After removal of 2 bases from V and 3 bases from J, the junction contained 15 bases not matched to a gene. The CDR3 region is CSARPKGLAGGVKNIQYF. The CDR3 DNA follows: TGCAGTGCTAGACCCAAAGGACTTGCGGGAGGCGTCAAAAACATTCAGTACTTC.

There are a few counts of this clonotype. A much larger clone differs by one base, so this may be a read error. CDR3 sequence: CASSVGGDYYGYTF. The CDR3 DNA is TGTGCCAGCAGCGTAGGCGGAGATTACTATGGCTACACCTTC. The V gene is TRBV9, the J gene TRBJ1-2; D ambiguous. CDR1 SGDLS and CDR2 YYNGEE come from the germline V gene. Trimming pared 0 bases from V and 3 bases from J, leaving 9 bases between. There are 14 residues in the CDR3.

This clonotype was detected ten times or more. The chain couples TRBV10-3 to TRBJ2-1; a possible D gene is TRBD1 (6 bases). CDR3 length equals 16 residues. From germline, CDR1 is ENHRY and CDR2 SYGVKD. The V end was cut by 2 bases, the J end by 2 bases, with 13 bases between. The CDR3 DNA follows: TGTGCCATCAGTGAGGGGGAAACAGGGCCCTACAATGAGCAGTTCTTC. Translating it yields CAISEGETGPYNEQFF.

The chain uses TRBV28 and TRBJ1-2; D gene unclear. The CDR3 spans 11 residues. V was trimmed by 2 bases and J by 3 bases, leaving 1 base between them. Germline CDR1 reads MDHEN; CDR2 reads SYDVKM. CDR3 DNA: TGTGCCAGCAGTTTACACTATGGCTACACCTTC. The encoded protein is CASSLHYGYTF.

This clonotype was observed a handful of times. This sequence joins TRBV28 and TRBJ1-2, with D possibly matching TRBD1 (5 bases). The germline CDR1 and CDR2 sequences are MDHEN and SYDVKM. The CDR3 consists of 12 residues. The V end was cut by 3 bases, the J end by 6 bases, with 8 bases between. This CDR3 is CASSLQGHGYTF. Written as DNA, the CDR3 is TGTGCCAGCAGTTTGCAGGGCCATGGCTACACCTTC.

This CDR3 is CASSSTTDTQYF. The CDR3 DNA follows: TGTGCCAGCAGTTCGACCACAGATACGCAGTATTTT. The gene calls are TRBV28 and TRBJ2-3, with D unresolved. Per the germline V gene, CDR1 is MDHEN and CDR2 is SYDVKM. V was pared by 4 bases and J by 2 bases, with 4 bases between. This CDR3 region has 12 residues.

The J gene is TRBJ2-5, the V gene TRBV3-1; perhaps TRBD2 as D (6 bases). Deletions cut 0 bases from V and 5 bases from J, with 13 bases between. This CDR3 comprises 15 residues. Germline CDR1 is LGHDT and CDR2 is YNNKEL (reference sequence). For the CDR3, the DNA is TGTGCCAGCAGCCAAGATCTCCGGGGAGGTGAGACCCAGTACTTC. It translates to CASSQDLRGGETQYF.

Ten or more counts support this clonotype. The chain couples TRBV20-1 to TRBJ2-5, with 9 bases that match TRBD2. The V gene's germline CDR1 is DFQATT and CDR2 SNEGSKA (reference sequence). CDR3 length: 15 amino acids. The V and J ends lost 5 bases and 1 base, in that order; junction bases with no gene match: 8. DNA for the CDR3: TGCAGTGCTCAAAGCGGGAGGCCGACCCAAGAGACCCAGTACTTC. This gives the protein CSAQSGRPTQETQYF.

There are a few counts of this clonotype. This chain links TRBV14 with TRBJ2-3, with a weak D call TRBD1 (5 bases). Trimming stripped 0 bases from V and 5 bases from J, with 12 bases between. The CDR3 spans 15 residues. CDR1 and CDR2 (germline): SGHDN, FVKESK. The CDR3 is CASSQDWGGGDTQYF. The DNA of the CDR3 is TGTGCCAGCAGCCAAGATTGGGGCGGTGGAGATACGCAGTATTTT.

This clonotype was seen many times. The chain uses TRBV5-1 and TRBJ2-2; D perhaps matches TRBD2 (6 bases). The ends were cut back, 5 bases at V and 7 bases at J, with 21 bases in the middle. CDR3 size: 16 residues. Germline CDR1 SGHRS, CDR2 YFSETQ. CDR3 coding DNA: TGCGCCAGCAGGTCTGGAGTAGCTAGCGCAGGCGGGGAGCTGTTTTTT. Translating gives CASRSGVASAGGELFF.

In its sample, this clonotype was seen many times. The rearrangement joins TRBV9 to TRBJ2-2, with a tentative D call TRBD1 (5 bases). From germline, CDR1 is SGDLS and CDR2 YYNGEE. Trimming removed 0 bases from V and 5 bases from J, with 11 bases in between. The CDR3 is 15 residues long. In DNA, the CDR3 is TGTGCCAGCAGCGTAGATGGGGCGCGGACCGGGGAGCTGTTTTTT. Protein sequence: CASSVDGARTGELFF.

The table lists this clonotype with many counts. V gene TRBV28 combines with J gene TRBJ2-3; 7 positions match TRBD2. The V and J ends lost 2 bases and 3 bases, in that order; junction bases with no gene match: 5. The CDR3 runs to 15 residues. The V gene's germline CDR1 is MDHEN and CDR2 SYDVKM. The chain's CDR3 is CASSLRSSGTDTQYF. The DNA for the CDR3 is TGTGCCAGCAGTTTACGGTCTAGCGGAACAGATACGCAGTATTTT. Filled out from reference TRBV28 and TRBJ2-3, the complete variable domain reads DVKVTQSSRYLVKRTGEKVFLECVQDMDHENMFWYRQDPGLGLRLIYFSYDVKMKEKGDIPEGYSVSREKKERFSLILESASTNQTSMYLCASSLRSSGTDTQYFGPGTRLTVL.

Ten or more counts support this clonotype. J is TRBJ2-1 and V is TRBV7-2, with 7 bases that match TRBD2. The germline gives CDR1 SGHTA, CDR2 FQGNSA. Trimming took 4 bases from V and 9 from J; bases not matched to a gene: 3. There are 12 residues in the CDR3. CDR3 loop: CASSSLAPEQFF. In DNA form, the CDR3 reads TGTGCCAGCAGCTCACTAGCGCCTGAGCAGTTCTTC.

The gene calls are TRBV6-2 or TRBV6-3 and TRBJ1-5; 7 bases map to TRBD1. V was clipped by 8 bases and J by 6 bases; unmatched bases: 16. The CDR3 has 16 amino acids. The germline V gene has CDR1 MNHEY and CDR2 SVGEGT. The CDR3 region is CASRQGISLLVQPQHF. CDR3 bases: TGTGCCAGCCGACAGGGCATCAGCCTCCTTGTTCAGCCCCAGCATTTT.

This clonotype was observed a handful of times. The V call is TRBV28, the J call TRBJ1-4; no clear D gene. This CDR3 is 16 amino acids long. Trimming took 1 base from V and 4 from J, leaving 13 bases between them. Germline V CDR1 and CDR2: MDHEN, SYDVKM. The CDR3 reads CASSLSARRLNEKLFF. CDR3 nucleotide sequence: TGTGCCAGCAGTTTATCGGCACGCCGCCTTAATGAAAAACTGTTTTTT.

This clonotype was counted at least ten times. This sequence joins TRBV29-1 and TRBJ2-7; D call uncertain. The CDR3 loop spans 13 amino acids. Germline CDR1 is SQVTM and CDR2 is ANQGSEA. Trimming stripped 5 bases from V and 3 bases from J, with 14 bases between. The CDR3 region has the DNA TGCAGCGTTTACAGCGCGTCGAGCTACGAGCAGTACTTC. Protein sequence: CSVYSASSYEQYF.